The 32 T cell receptor beta chains reported below all come from one sample, sequenced in a study of blood T cell repertoires in COVID-19. Produced via immunoSEQ multiplex PCR; TCRdb's table is partial and in-frame only. This table has fewer than 400,000 clones, approximately 81% appearing once. Material: PBMCs or T cells enriched from blood (not recorded which). All receptors come from a woman in her thirties who had been exposed to COVID-19.

This chain uses TRBV6-2 or TRBV6-3 with TRBJ1-2; D is perhaps TRBD1 (6 bases). V lost 2 bases to trimming and J lost 5 bases, with 12 bases between them. The CDR3 length is 14 residues. Germline lookup yields CDR1 MNHEY and CDR2 SVGEGT. The CDR3 DNA is TGTGCCAGCAGTTACGGGGGGGCCGGGTATGGCTACACCTTC. This codes for CASSYGGAGYGYTF.

CDR3 sequence: CAWSSGVYTQYF. The DNA for the CDR3 is TGTGCCTGGAGTTCCGGGGTATACACGCAGTATTTT. This rearrangement joins TRBV30 to TRBJ2-3; the D gene is possibly TRBD2 (5 bases). Germline CDR1 reads GTSNPN; CDR2 reads SVGIG (reference sequence). The V and J ends lost 2 bases and 9 bases respectively, with 12 bases between them. The CDR3 is 12 residues long.

This chain uses TRBV7-9 with TRBJ2-2; 9 nucleotides line up with TRBD2. V shed 1 base and J 4 bases; nucleotides not matched to a gene: 7. The CDR3 sequence is 17 residues long. Germline V gene sequence: CDR1 SEHNR, CDR2 FQNEAQ (reference sequence). The CDR3 coding sequence is TGTGCCAGCAGCTTAGGCGCACTAGCGGGCAGCACCGGGGAGCTGTTTTTT. This translates into CASSLGALAGSTGELFF.

The chain uses TRBV27 and TRBJ2-1, with 10 bases matching TRBD2. V lost 4 bases to trimming and J lost 7 bases; unmatched junction nucleotides: 7. The CDR3 length is 15 residues. CDR1 and CDR2 (germline): MNHEY, SMNVEV (reference sequence). CDR3 amino acids: CASSYLAGVRNEQFF. DNA of the CDR3: TGTGCCAGCAGTTATCTAGCGGGAGTACGGAATGAGCAGTTCTTC.

This rearrangement joins TRBV4-1 to TRBJ2-1; unclear D gene. This CDR3 has 15 residues. The V end lost 4 bases, the J end lost 0 bases, and 10 bases lay between the germline ends. Germline CDR1 MGHRA, CDR2 YSYEKL. CDR3 sequence reads: CASSPLLFSYNEQFF. Written as DNA, the CDR3 is TGCGCCAGCAGCCCCCTTCTTTTCTCCTACAATGAGCAGTTCTTC.

V gene TRBV19 combines with J gene TRBJ2-7; 8 nucleotides line up with TRBD2. This CDR3 has 18 amino acids. In germline, CDR1 is LNHDA, CDR2 SQIVND (reference sequence). V lost 6 bases to trimming and J lost 2 bases; unmatched junction nucleotides: 18. CDR3 nucleotide sequence: TGTGCCAGTAGCCAGTATGGGCCCGGGACTAGTGGCCCCTACGAGCAGTACTTC. Protein sequence: CASSQYGPGTSGPYEQYF.

This sequence joins TRBV7-9 and TRBJ2-7, with D unclear. The CDR3 sequence is 15 residues long. V lost 5 bases to trimming and J lost 7 bases, with 21 bases between them. Looked up from germline, CDR1 is SEHNR and CDR2 is FQNEAQ (reference sequence). The CDR3, as DNA: TGTGCCAGCAGCGGCCCCTTGGCGCTCCCGGGTGAGCAGTACTTC. It specifies CASSGPLALPGEQYF.

The chain couples TRBV4-3 to TRBJ2-1; D is uncertain. The germline V gene has CDR1 LGHNA and CDR2 YSLEER. This CDR3 has 11 residues. V gave up 8 bases and J gave up 4 bases, with 6 bases separating them. The CDR3 sequence: CASASYNEQFF. For the CDR3, the DNA is TGCGCCAGCGCCAGTTACAATGAGCAGTTCTTC.

The chain employs TRBV18 and TRBJ2-1; D is unresolved. This CDR3 is 15 amino acids long. V lost 0 bases and J lost 4, with 10 bases in between. The germline V gene encodes CDR1 KGHSH and CDR2 LQKENI. As DNA, the CDR3 is TGTGCCAGCTCACCACCGCCGGAACAGTACAATGAGCAGTTCTTC. It is translated as CASSPPPEQYNEQFF. The whole variable domain, filled in from reference TRBV18 and TRBJ2-1, reads NAGVMQNPRHLVRRRGQEARLRCSPMKGHSHVYWYRQLPEEGLKFMVYLQKENIIDESGMPKERFSAEFPKEGPSILRIQQVVRGDSAAYFCASSPPPEQYNEQFFGPGTRLTVL.

The rearrangement uses TRBV6-4 and TRBJ2-7; TRBD2 might be the D (6 bases). CDR1 is MRHNA, CDR2 SNTAGT, per germline. The CDR3 has 13 residues. The V and J ends lost 0 bases and 6 bases respectively, with 9 bases between them. The CDR3 DNA is TGTGCCAGCAGTGACTCGGATAGCGGCGAGCAGTACTTC. Encoded protein: CASSDSDSGEQYF.

The chain couples TRBV5-1 to TRBJ2-5; 11 nucleotides agree with TRBD2. The germline CDR1 and CDR2 sequences are SGHRS and YFSETQ. Losses at the gene ends were 5 bases for V and 0 bases for J; bases not matched to a gene: 6. The CDR3 totals 16 residues. The CDR3 here is CASRSLAGGYQETQYF. The CDR3 DNA reads as TGCGCCAGCAGATCTCTAGCGGGGGGCTACCAAGAGACCCAGTACTTC.

The rearrangement uses TRBV18 and TRBJ1-1; a weak D match, TRBD1 (6 bases). V was clipped by 2 bases and J by 4 bases, with 11 bases between them. The CDR3 runs to 14 residues. Per germline, CDR1 KGHSH and CDR2 LQKENI. The CDR3 protein is CASSPKGEGTEAFF. The DNA of the CDR3 is TGTGCCAGCTCACCAAAGGGGGAGGGCACTGAAGCTTTCTTT.

The gene calls are TRBV5-1 and TRBJ1-1, with D unresolved. The CDR3 has 14 amino acids. The V and J ends lost 7 bases and 0 bases respectively, with 13 bases between them. The germline V gene encodes CDR1 SGHRS and CDR2 YFSETQ. In DNA form, the CDR3 reads TGCGCCAGCCACTCGGTGGCGGTGAACACTGAAGCTTTCTTT. This gives the protein CASHSVAVNTEAFF.

The CDR3 coding sequence is TGTGCCAGCAGTGAAGCGCAGGTTGGGGCATATACGCAGTATTTT. It codes for CASSEAQVGAYTQYF. This sequence joins TRBV2 and TRBJ2-3, with D perhaps TRBD1 (5 bases). Germline assignment: CDR1 SNHLY and CDR2 FYNNEI. V gave up 0 bases and J gave up 7 bases, with 14 bases separating them. This CDR3 is built from 15 residues.

The chain carries TRBV18 and TRBJ2-5; D uncertain. Germline assignment: CDR1 KGHSH and CDR2 LQKENI. This CDR3 has 14 amino acids. V dropped 1 base and J dropped 4 bases, with 10 bases sitting between them. The CDR3 bases are TGTGCCAGCTCACCACGAGGCTTCTCAGAGACCCAGTACTTC. The encoded protein is CASSPRGFSETQYF. Full variable domain (outside the CDR3, taken from reference TRBV18 and TRBJ2-5): NAGVMQNPRHLVRRRGQEARLRCSPMKGHSHVYWYRQLPEEGLKFMVYLQKENIIDESGMPKERFSAEFPKEGPSILRIQQVVRGDSAAYFCASSPRGFSETQYFGPGTRLLVL.

A few counts support this clone. CDR3 DNA sequence: TGCGCCAGCAGCTCGGACGGGACAGCTTTCCAGGGTAGAGAAAAACTGTTTTTT. It translates to CASSSDGTAFQGREKLFF. This rearrangement joins TRBV5-1 to TRBJ1-4; 7 bases are a match to TRBD1. Trimming at V came to 3 bases and at J to 8 bases, leaving 19 bases not matched to a gene. Germline lookup yields CDR1 SGHRS and CDR2 YFSETQ. CDR3 length: 18 amino acids.

This clone was recorded at least ten times. The chain links TRBV24-1 to TRBJ1-5; D is unclear. The CDR3 spans 14 residues. Germline assignment: CDR1 KGHDR and CDR2 SFDVKD. Trimming stripped 4 bases from V and 9 bases from J, with 15 bases between. Here the CDR3 reads CATSEPSDSGPQHF. In DNA form, the CDR3 reads TGTGCCACCAGTGAACCCAGCGACTCGGGGCCCCAGCATTTT.

The rearrangement uses TRBV11-2 and TRBJ2-7; D unclear. Per the germline V gene, CDR1 is SGHAT and CDR2 is FQNNGV. V lost 5 bases and J 7 bases, leaving 9 bases between the germline ends. This CDR3 is 11 amino acids long. CDR3 residues: CASSSRQEQYF. The CDR3 nucleotides read TGTGCCAGCAGCAGTAGACAAGAGCAGTACTTC.

With respect to this clone: This sample includes further DNA sequences coding for the same CDR3. The chain recombines TRBV11-2 with TRBJ1-2, with 7 nucleotides matching TRBD1. The CDR3 consists of 13 residues. Germline lookup yields CDR1 SGHAT and CDR2 FQNNGV. Trimming removed 4 bases from V and 5 bases from J; junction bases left unmatched: 4. The CDR3, as DNA: TGTGCCAGCAGCTCGGACAGGCTTTATGGCTACACCTTC. Its protein product is CASSSDRLYGYTF.

This clone came up a few times. The identical CDR3 is also encoded by other nucleotide sequences in the sample. The gene calls are TRBV6-5 and TRBJ1-5, with D possibly being TRBD1 (6 bases). Trimming stripped 6 bases from V and 4 bases from J, with 10 bases between. Germline V gene lookup returns CDR1 MNHEY and CDR2 SVGAGI. The CDR3 loop spans 13 amino acids. In nucleotides, the CDR3 is TGTGCCAGCAGGCTAACAGGGAATCAGCCCCAGCATTTT. Translating it yields CASRLTGNQPQHF.

This rearrangement joins TRBV2 to TRBJ2-7; 14 nucleotides match TRBD2. Unmatched junction bases numbered 6, after V lost 2 bases and J lost 6 bases. The CDR3 is 16 amino acids. Germline V gene sequence: CDR1 SNHLY, CDR2 FYNNEI. CDR3 bases: TGTGCCAGCAGTGAACCGGGACTAGCGGGAGTAAGCGAGCAGTACTTC. This translates into CASSEPGLAGVSEQYF.

The chain carries TRBV7-6 and TRBJ2-7; D might be TRBD2 (6 bases). Germline lookup yields CDR1 SGHVS and CDR2 FNYEAQ. The CDR3 spans 15 residues. V was pared by 1 base and J by 5 bases, with 15 bases between. This CDR3 reads CASSLGVGGGDEQYF. The CDR3 nucleotides read TGTGCCAGCAGCTTAGGAGTGGGAGGCGGCGACGAGCAGTACTTC.

With respect to this clone: Other DNA sequences from this sample encode an identical CDR3 as well. The V call is TRBV7-8, the J call TRBJ1-5, with TRBD1 matching 8 bases. Trimming took 5 bases from V and 1 from J; bases not matched to a gene: 10. The CDR3 covers 17 residues. Per the germline V gene, CDR1 is SGHVS and CDR2 is FQNEAQ. CDR3 DNA sequence: TGTGCCAGCAGCCTACTTCAGGGGGCGAGGAGCAATCAGCCCCAGCATTTT. Its protein is CASSLLQGARSNQPQHF.

The chain couples TRBV29-1 to TRBJ1-4, with D maybe TRBD1 (6 bases). Trimming cost V 4 bases and J 5 bases, with 8 bases left between them. This CDR3 is 12 amino acids long. Germline V gene sequence: CDR1 SQVTM, CDR2 ANQGSEA. The CDR3 here is CSVGTENEKLFF. DNA for the CDR3: TGCAGCGTTGGGACAGAAAATGAAAAACTGTTTTTT.

This clone was seen only once. V usage is TRBV27 and J usage is TRBJ1-5; D gene ambiguous. V dropped 4 bases and J dropped 5 bases, with 9 bases sitting between them. This CDR3 is built from 13 residues. The germline CDR1 and CDR2 sequences are MNHEY and SMNVEV (reference sequence). CDR3 sequence (DNA): TGTGCCAGCAGTTACCGCGTCGATCAGCCCCAGCATTTT. This gives the protein CASSYRVDQPQHF.

The genes are TRBV7-9 and TRBJ1-2, with TRBD1 as a possible D gene (5 bases). Trimming removed 2 bases from V and 0 bases from J, with 10 bases in between. The V gene's germline CDR1 is SEHNR and CDR2 FQNEAQ (reference sequence). The CDR3 contains 15 residues. The CDR3 bases are TGTGCCAGCAGCTTACCGGGGGGTACTAACTATGGCTACACCTTC. This gives the protein CASSLPGGTNYGYTF.

V gene TRBV27 combines with J gene TRBJ1-4; 8 bases fit TRBD1. The CDR3 runs 15 residues. J gave up 3 bases and V 5 bases, and 5 bases lay outside the gene matches. CDR1 and CDR2 (germline): MNHEY, SMNVEV (reference sequence). This chain's CDR3 is CASSPPDRANEKLFF. In DNA form, the CDR3 reads TGTGCCAGCAGTCCCCCGGACAGGGCTAATGAAAAACTGTTTTTT.

The chain links TRBV29-1 to TRBJ2-7; D remains ambiguous. There are 13 residues in the CDR3. Germline assignment: CDR1 SQVTM and CDR2 ANQGSEA. V gave up 4 bases and J gave up 2 bases, with 12 bases separating them. The CDR3 region has the DNA TGCAGCGTTGGAGGTATTTCGCCCTACGAGCAGTACTTC. Its translation: CSVGGISPYEQYF.

This clone was counted a few times. This chain links TRBV2 with TRBJ1-2; D is possibly TRBD1 (6 bases). The CDR3 spans 11 residues. The germline gives CDR1 SNHLY, CDR2 FYNNEI. Trimming left V 7 bases short and J 7 bases short, with 10 bases between. The CDR3, as DNA: TGTGCCAGCAACAGGGAATTTGGCTACACCTTC. Translating gives CASNREFGYTF.

This clone was seen only a few times. The chain carries TRBV9 and TRBJ2-1; D is possibly TRBD2 (5 bases). CDR3 length equals 13 residues. CDR1 and CDR2 (germline): SGDLS, YYNGEE. The V end lost 0 bases, the J end lost 6 bases, and 7 bases lay between the germline ends. The CDR3 here is CASSVAAGNEQFF. Written as DNA, the CDR3 is TGTGCCAGCAGCGTAGCGGCGGGCAATGAGCAGTTCTTC.

The gene calls are TRBV9 and TRBJ2-3; unclear D gene. V was pared by 0 bases and J by 1 base, with 9 bases between. This CDR3 is 15 amino acids long. Germline V gene sequence: CDR1 SGDLS, CDR2 YYNGEE. The CDR3 loop is CASSVGESRTDTQYF. DNA for the CDR3: TGTGCCAGCAGCGTAGGTGAGTCCCGCACAGATACGCAGTATTTT.

Here the CDR3 reads CASREAAGSPYEQYF. The CDR3 nucleotides read TGTGCCAGCAGGGAAGCGGCGGGATCCCCCTACGAGCAGTACTTC. The chain links TRBV5-6 to TRBJ2-7; TRBD2 is a possible D gene (6 bases). V was trimmed by 5 bases and J by 2 bases, leaving 17 bases between them. The CDR3 contains 15 residues. Per germline, CDR1 SGHDT and CDR2 YYEEEE.